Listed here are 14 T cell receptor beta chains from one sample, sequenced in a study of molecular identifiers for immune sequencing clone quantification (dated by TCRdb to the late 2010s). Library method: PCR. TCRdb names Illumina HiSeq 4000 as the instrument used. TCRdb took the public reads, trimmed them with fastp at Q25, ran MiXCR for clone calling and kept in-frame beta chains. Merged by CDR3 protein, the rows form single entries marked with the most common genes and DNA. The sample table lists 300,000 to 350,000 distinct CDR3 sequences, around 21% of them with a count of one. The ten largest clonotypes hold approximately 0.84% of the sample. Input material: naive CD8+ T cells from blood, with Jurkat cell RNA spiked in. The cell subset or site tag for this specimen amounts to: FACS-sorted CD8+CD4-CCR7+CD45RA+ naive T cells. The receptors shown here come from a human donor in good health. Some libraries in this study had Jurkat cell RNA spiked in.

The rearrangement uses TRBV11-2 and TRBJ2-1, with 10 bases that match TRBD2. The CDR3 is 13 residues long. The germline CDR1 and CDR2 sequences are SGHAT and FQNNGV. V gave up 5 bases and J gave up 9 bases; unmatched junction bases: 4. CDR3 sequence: CASSPGTSAEQFF. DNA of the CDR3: TGTGCCAGCAGCCCCGGGACTAGCGCTGAGCAGTTCTTC.

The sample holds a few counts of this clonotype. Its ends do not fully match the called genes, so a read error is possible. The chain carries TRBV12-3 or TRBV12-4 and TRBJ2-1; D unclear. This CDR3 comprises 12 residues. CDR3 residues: CASSSGYNEQSF. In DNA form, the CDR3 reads TGTGCCAGCAGTTCGGGCTACAATGAGCAGTCCTTC.

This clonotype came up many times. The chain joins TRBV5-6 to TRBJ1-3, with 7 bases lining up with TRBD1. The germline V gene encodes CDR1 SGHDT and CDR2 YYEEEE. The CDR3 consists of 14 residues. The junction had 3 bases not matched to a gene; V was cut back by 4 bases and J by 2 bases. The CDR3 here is CASSPDRAGNTIYF. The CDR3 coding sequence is TGTGCCAGCAGCCCCGACAGGGCTGGAAACACCATATATTTT.

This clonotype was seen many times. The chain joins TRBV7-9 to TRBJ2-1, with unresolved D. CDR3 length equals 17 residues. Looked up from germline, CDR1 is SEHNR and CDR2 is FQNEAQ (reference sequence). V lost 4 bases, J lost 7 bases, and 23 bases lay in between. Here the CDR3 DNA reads TGTGCCAGCAGCTCCCCATCCGGGTCCCGCCGAGGTAATGAGCAGTTCTTC. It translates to CASSSPSGSRRGNEQFF.

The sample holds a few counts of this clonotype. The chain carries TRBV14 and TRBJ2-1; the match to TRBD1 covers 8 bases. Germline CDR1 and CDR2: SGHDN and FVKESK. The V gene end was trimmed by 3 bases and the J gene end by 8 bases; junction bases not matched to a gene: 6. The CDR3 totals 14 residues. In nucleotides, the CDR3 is TGTGCCAGCAGCCAGGACAGGGTTGTGGATGAGCAGTTCTTC. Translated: CASSQDRVVDEQFF.

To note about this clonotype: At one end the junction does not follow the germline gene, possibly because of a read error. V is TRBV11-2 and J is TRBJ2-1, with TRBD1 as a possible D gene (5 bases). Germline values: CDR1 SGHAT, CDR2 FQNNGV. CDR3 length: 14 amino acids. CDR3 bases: TGTGCCAGCACCTGGGCAGACAGCTACGATGAGCAGTTCTTC. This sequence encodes CASTWADSYDEQFF. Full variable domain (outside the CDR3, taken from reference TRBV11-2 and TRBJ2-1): EAGVAQSPRYKIIEKRQSVAFWCNPISGHATLYWYQQILGQGPKLLIQFQNNGVVDDSQLPKDRFSAERLKGVDSTLKIQPAKLEDSAVYLCASTWADSYDEQFFGPGTRLTVL.

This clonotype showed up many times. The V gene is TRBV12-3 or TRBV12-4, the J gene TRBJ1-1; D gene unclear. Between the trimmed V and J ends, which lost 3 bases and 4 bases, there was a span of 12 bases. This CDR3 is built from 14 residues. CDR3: CASSFRGVGTEAFF. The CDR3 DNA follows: TGTGCCAGCAGTTTTCGGGGAGTAGGCACTGAAGCTTTCTTT.

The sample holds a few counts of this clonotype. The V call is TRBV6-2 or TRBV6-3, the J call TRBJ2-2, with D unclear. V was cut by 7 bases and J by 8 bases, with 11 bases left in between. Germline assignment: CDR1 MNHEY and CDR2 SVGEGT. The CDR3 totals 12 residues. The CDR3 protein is CASTAPLGELFF. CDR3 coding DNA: TGTGCCAGCACCGCTCCCTTGGGGGAGCTGTTTTTT.

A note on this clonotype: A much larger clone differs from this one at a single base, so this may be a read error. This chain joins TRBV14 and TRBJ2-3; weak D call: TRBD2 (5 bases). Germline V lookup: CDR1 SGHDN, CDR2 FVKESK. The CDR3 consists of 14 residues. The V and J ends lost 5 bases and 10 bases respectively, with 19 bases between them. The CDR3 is CASSAPGLPDAQYF. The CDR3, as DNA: TGTGCCAGCAGCGCCCCGGGGTTGCCCGATGCGCAGTATTTT.

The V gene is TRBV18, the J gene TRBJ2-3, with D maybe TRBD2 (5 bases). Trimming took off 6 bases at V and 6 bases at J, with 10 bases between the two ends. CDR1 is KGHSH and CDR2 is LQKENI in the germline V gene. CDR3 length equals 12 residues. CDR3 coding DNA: TGTGCCAGCTCCGACTGGGAGGATACGCAGTATTTT. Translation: CASSDWEDTQYF.

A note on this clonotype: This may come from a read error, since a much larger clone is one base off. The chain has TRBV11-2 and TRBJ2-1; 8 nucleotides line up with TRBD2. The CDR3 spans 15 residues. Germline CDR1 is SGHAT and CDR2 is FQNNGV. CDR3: CASSLGGLADNEQSF. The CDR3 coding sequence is TGTGCCAGCAGCTTAGGAGGACTAGCTGACAATGAGCAGTCCTTC.

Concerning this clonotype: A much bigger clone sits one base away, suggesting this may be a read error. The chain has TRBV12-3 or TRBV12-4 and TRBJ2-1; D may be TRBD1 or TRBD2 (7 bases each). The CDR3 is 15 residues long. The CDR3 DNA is TGTGCCAGCACCTCCGACAGGGAGGGAGGGAATGAGCAGCTCTTC. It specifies CASTSDREGGNEQLF.

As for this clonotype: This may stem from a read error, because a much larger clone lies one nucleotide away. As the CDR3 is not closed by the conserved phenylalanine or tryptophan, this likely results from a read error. The DNA of the CDR3 is TGCGCCAGCAGCCAGCTAATCGGGGCCAACGTCCTGACTCTC. Residues: CASSQLIGANVLTL. The chain employs TRBV4-1 and TRBJ2-6; the D is unclear. The CDR3 is 14 amino acids. Trimming stripped 3 bases from V and 4 bases from J, with 7 bases between. CDR1 and CDR2 from the germline V gene are MGHRA and YSYEKL.

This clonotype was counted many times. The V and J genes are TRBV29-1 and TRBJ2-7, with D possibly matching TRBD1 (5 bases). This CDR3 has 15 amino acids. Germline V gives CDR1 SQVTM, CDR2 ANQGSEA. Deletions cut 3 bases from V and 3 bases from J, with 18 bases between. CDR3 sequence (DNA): TGCAGCGTTGAGGTATTGGATAGGGGCGGCTACGAGCAGTACTTC. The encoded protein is CSVEVLDRGGYEQYF.